This TCR beta chain was identified in a study of blood T cell repertoires in COVID-19. Study-wide background: PBMCs, B-cell-depleted T cells, or T cells were the source of the cDNA or gDNA that made up the material.

Everyone who took part was roughly 18 to 89 years old, and they came from some 23 US areas. Cohort placement rested on clinical history that participants reported themselves. This CDR3 spans 16 amino acids. Per the germline V gene, CDR1 is MNHNS and CDR2 is SASEGT. Trimming at V came to 2 bases and at J to 5 bases, leaving 8 bases not matched to a gene. Original handling: The assay estimated nucleated cells by amplifying reference gene primers. Generated by immunoSEQ multiplex PCR, the TCRdb table keeps only in-frame clones and is missing some. V and J calls and clone size come straight from that table; D and trimming were deduced from the DNA. The sample records a few hundred thousand clones, 80% being singletons.

The chain is built from TRBV6-1 and TRBJ2-3; 9 nucleotides align to TRBD2. The TCR originated in a man aged 25 to 40 with acute COVID-19. Sequencing input: PBMCs or T cells enriched from blood (not recorded which). This chain's CDR3 is CASSEIPAGGVDTQYF. CDR3 coding DNA: TGTGCCAGCAGTGAAATCCCAGCGGGGGGAGTAGATACGCAGTATTTT.